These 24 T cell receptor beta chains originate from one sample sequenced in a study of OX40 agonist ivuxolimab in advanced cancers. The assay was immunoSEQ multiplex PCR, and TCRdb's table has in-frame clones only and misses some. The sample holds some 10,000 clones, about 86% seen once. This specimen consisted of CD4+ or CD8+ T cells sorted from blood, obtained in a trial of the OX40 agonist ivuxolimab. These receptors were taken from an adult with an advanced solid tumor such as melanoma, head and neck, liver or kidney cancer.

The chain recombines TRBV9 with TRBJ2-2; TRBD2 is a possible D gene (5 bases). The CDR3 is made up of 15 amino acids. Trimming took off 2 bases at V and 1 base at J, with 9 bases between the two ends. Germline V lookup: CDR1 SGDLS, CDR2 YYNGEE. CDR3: CASSVRGVNTGELFF. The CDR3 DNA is TGTGCCAGCAGCGTTCGGGGTGTGAACACCGGGGAGCTGTTTTTT.

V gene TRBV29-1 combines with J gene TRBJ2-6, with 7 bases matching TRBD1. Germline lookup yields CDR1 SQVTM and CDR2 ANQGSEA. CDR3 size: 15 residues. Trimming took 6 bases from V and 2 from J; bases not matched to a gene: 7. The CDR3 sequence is CSVAGTVTGANVLTF. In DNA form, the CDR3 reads TGCAGCGTGGCCGGGACAGTGACTGGGGCCAACGTCCTGACTTTC.

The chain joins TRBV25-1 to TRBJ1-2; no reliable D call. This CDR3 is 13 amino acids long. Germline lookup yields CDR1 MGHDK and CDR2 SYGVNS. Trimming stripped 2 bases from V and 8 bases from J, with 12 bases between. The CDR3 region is CASSEGLGEGYTF. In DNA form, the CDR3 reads TGTGCCAGCAGTGAAGGACTCGGTGAGGGCTACACCTTC.

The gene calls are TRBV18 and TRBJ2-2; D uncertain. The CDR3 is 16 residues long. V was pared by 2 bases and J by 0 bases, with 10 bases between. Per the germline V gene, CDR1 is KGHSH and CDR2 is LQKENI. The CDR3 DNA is TGTGCCAGCTCACCAACGGTCAGCGCGAACACCGGGGAGCTGTTTTTT. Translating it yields CASSPTVSANTGELFF.

CDR3 nucleotide sequence: TGTGCCAGCGCCCCAGTGAACACCGGGGAGCTGTTTTTT. Protein: CASAPVNTGELFF. The chain couples TRBV6-5 to TRBJ2-2; D unclear. The CDR3 is made up of 13 amino acids. The V gene lost 8 bases and the J gene lost 1 base, with 8 bases spanning the gap. Germline CDR1 MNHEY, CDR2 SVGAGI.

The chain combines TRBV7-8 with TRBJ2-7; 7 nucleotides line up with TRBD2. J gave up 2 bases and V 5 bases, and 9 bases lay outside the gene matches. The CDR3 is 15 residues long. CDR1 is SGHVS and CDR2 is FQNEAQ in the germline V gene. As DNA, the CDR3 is TGTGCCAGCAGCCGTGGACTAGGGGAAACCTACGAGCAGTACTTC. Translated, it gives CASSRGLGETYEQYF.

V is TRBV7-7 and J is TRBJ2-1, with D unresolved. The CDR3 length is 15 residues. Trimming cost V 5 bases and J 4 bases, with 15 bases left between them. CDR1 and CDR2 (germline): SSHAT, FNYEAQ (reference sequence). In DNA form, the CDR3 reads TGTGCCAGCAGCGGGCGAGTACCCGCTTACAATGAGCAGTTCTTC. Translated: CASSGRVPAYNEQFF.

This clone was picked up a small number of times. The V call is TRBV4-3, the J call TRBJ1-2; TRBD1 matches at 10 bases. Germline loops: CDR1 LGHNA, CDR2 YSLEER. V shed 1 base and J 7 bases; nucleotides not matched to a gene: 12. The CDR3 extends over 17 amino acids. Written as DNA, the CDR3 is TGCGCCAGCAGCCAAGGGGTCGGCGGGACAGGGGCTATTGGCTACACCTTC. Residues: CASSQGVGGTGAIGYTF.

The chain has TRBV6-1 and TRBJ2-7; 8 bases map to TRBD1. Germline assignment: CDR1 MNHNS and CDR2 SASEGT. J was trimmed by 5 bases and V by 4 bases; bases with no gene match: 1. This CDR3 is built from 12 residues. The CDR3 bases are TGTGCCAGCAGTGGGACAGGGAACGAGCAGTACTTC. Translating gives CASSGTGNEQYF.

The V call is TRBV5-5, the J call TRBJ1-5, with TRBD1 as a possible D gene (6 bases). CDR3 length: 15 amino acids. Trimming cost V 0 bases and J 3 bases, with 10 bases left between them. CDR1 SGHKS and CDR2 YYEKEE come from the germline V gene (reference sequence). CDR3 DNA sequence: TGTGCCAGCAGCTTGGGAGGGGGAGACAATCAGCCCCAGCATTTT. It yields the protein CASSLGGGDNQPQHF.

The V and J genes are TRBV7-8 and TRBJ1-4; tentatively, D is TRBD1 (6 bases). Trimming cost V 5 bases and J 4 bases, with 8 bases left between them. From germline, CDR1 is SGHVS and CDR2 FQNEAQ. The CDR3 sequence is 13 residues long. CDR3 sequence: CASSGQFNEKLFF. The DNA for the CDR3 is TGTGCCAGCAGCGGACAGTTTAATGAAAAACTGTTTTTT.

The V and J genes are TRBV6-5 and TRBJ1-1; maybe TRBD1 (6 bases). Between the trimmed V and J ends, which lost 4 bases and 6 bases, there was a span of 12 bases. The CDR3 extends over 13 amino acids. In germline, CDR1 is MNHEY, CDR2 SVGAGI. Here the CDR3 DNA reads TGTGCCAGCAGTTTCGGGGGGCCCGCTGAAGCTTTCTTT. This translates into CASSFGGPAEAFF.

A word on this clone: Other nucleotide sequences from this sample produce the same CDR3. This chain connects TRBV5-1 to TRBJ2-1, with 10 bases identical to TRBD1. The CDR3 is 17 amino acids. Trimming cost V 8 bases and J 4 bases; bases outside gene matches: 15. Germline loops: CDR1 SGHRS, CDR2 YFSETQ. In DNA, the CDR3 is TGCGCCAGTAGCCCATCCTCCGGGACAGGGGCATACAATGAGCAGTTCTTC. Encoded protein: CASSPSSGTGAYNEQFF.

CDR3 in DNA: TGTGCCTACAAGACAGGGATGTCTGGAAACACCATATATTTT. Amino acid sequence: CAYKTGMSGNTIYF. This sequence joins TRBV30 and TRBJ1-3; 7 nucleotides match TRBD1. The length of the CDR3 is 14 residues. V trimming: 7 bases; J trimming: 1 base; junction bases outside the gene matches: 7. Germline CDR1 reads GTSNPN; CDR2 reads SVGIG (reference sequence).

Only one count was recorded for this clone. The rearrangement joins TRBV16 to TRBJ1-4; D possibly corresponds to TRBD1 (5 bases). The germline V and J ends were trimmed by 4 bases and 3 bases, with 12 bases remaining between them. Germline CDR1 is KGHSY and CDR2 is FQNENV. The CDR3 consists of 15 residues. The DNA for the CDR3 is TGTGCCAGCAGCCCGGGGGAGTCCGCTAATGAAAAACTGTTTTTT. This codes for CASSPGESANEKLFF.

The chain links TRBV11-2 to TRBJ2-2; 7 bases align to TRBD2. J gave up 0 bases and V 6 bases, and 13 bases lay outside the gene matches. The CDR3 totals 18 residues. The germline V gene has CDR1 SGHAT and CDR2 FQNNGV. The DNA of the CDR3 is TGTGCCAGCAGGCCCCCTCCGGGACTACAATCGAACACCGGGGAGCTGTTTTTT. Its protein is CASRPPPGLQSNTGELFF.

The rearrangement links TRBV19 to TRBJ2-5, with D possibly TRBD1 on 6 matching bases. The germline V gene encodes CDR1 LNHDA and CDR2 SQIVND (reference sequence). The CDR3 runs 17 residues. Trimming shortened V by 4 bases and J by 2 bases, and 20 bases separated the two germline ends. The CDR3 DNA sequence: TGTGCCAGTAGTACCACTCCCGGCAGGGGAATTCAAGAGACCCAGTACTTC. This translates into CASSTTPGRGIQETQYF.

The CDR3 protein is CASSLGSGVPYEQYF. DNA for the CDR3: TGTGCCAGCAGCTTGGGATCAGGGGTACCCTACGAGCAGTACTTC. The chain is built from TRBV5-6 and TRBJ2-7, with a tentative D call TRBD1 (6 bases). The CDR3 spans 15 residues. Germline V gene sequence: CDR1 SGHDT, CDR2 YYEEEE. Deletions cut 0 bases from V and 2 bases from J, with 12 bases between.

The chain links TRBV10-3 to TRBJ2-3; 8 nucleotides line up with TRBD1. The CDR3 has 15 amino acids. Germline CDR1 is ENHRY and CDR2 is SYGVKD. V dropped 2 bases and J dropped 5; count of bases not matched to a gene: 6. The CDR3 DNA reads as TGTGCCATCAGTGAGGGACAGGGCATGGGAGATACGCAGTATTTT. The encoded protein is CAISEGQGMGDTQYF.

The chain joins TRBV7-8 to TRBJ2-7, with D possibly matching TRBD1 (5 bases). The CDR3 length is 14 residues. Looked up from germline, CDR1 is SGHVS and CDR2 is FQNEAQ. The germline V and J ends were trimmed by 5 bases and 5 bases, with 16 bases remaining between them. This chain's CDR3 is CASSQRQGSHEQYF. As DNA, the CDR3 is TGTGCCAGCAGCCAGAGGCAGGGAAGCCACGAGCAGTACTTC.

The CDR3 protein is CASSLRRGSPRAEAFF. The CDR3 DNA reads TGTGCCAGCAGCTTAAGACGGGGGTCACCTCGGGCTGAAGCTTTCTTT. The chain couples TRBV7-9 to TRBJ1-1; D perhaps matches TRBD1 (5 bases). The CDR3 sequence is 16 residues long. Trimming pared 2 bases from V and 6 bases from J, leaving 19 bases between. Germline V gene data show CDR1 as SEHNR and CDR2 as FQNEAQ (reference sequence).

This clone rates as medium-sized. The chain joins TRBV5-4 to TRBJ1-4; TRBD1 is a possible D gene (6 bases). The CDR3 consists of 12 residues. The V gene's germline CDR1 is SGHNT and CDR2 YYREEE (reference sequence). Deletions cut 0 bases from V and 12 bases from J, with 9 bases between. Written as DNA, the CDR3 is TGTGCCAGCAGCTTGGAGGCAGGGGAACTGTTTTTT. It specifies CASSLEAGELFF.

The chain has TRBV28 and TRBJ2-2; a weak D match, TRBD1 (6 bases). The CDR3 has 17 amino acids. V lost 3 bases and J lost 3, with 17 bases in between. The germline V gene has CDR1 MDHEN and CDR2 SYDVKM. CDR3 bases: TGTGCCAGCAGTTTGGGGCAGGGGTCGATCTACACCGGGGAGCTGTTTTTT. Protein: CASSLGQGSIYTGELFF. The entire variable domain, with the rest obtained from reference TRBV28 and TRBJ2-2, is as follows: DVKVTQSSRYLVKRTGEKVFLECVQDMDHENMFWYRQDPGLGLRLIYFSYDVKMKEKGDIPEGYSVSREKKERFSLILESASTNQTSMYLCASSLGQGSIYTGELFFGEGSRLTVL.

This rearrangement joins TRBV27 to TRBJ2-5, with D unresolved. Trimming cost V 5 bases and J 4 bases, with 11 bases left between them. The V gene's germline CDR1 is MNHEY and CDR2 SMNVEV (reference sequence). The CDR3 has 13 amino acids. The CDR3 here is CASSVGPLETQYF. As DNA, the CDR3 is TGTGCCAGCAGTGTCGGCCCCCTAGAGACCCAGTACTTC.